The source of this T cell receptor beta chain is a study of control samples from healthy donors and cancer patients. The length of the CDR3 is 13 residues. CDR1 is SGHRS, CDR2 YFSETQ, per germline. Losses at the gene ends were 7 bases for V and 6 bases for J; bases not matched to a gene: 4. This table comes from immunoSEQ multiplex PCR, and its TCRdb copy is limited to in-frame clones, with some not included. Here the sample spans 200,000 to 250,000 clones, 85% to 95% being singletons. Sample: blood. The chain employs TRBV5-1 and TRBJ2-1; 10 bases agree with TRBD2. The clonotype comes from a man aged 50 or older in good health. CDR3 region: CASSSGGANEQFF. For the CDR3, the DNA is TGCGCCAGCTCCAGCGGGGGGGCCAATGAGCAGTTCTTC.